Listed below are T cell receptor beta chains from one sample, sequenced in a study of control samples from healthy donors and cancer patients. The data were produced by immunoSEQ multiplex PCR, yet TCRdb's version contains in-frame clones alone and is incomplete. The sample comprises tens of thousands of clones, nearly 90% of which are singletons, and 4.5% to 7% rests with the top ten. Sequencing input: blood. These receptor sequences come from a man aged 50-59 years in good health. Both conserved end residues are part of each CDR3. The order of the fields is CDR3 protein, CDR3 DNA, D gene, clone size, J gene, V gene. A D gene is named only where the DNA matches it firmly. Clone size, where shown, is once, few, many, or a class for clones that have expanded.

CASSPRWLYGYTF TGTGCCAGCAGTCCTAGGTGGCTCTATGGCTACACCTTC - - TRBJ1-2 TRBV2
CASSEGRLNTEAFF TGTGCCAGCAGTGAAGGGCGGTTGAACACTGAAGCTTTCTTT - few TRBJ1-1 TRBV2
CASSSGLLNTGELFF TGTGCCAGCAGCTCTGGACTATTAAACACCGGGGAGCTGTTTTTT - - TRBJ2-2 TRBV3-1/TRBV3-2
CASSPGWDRDEAFF TGTGCCAGCAGCCCTGGTTGGGACAGAGATGAAGCTTTCTTT TRBD1 once TRBJ1-1 TRBV9
CASSIGQIYSYEQYF TGTGCCAGTAGTATTGGTCAGATTTACTCCTACGAGCAGTACTTC - - TRBJ2-7 TRBV19
CASVERTKDNEKLFF TGTGCCAGCGTCGAACGGACCAAGGATAATGAAAAACTGTTTTTT - - TRBJ1-4 TRBV25-1
CASSVASGRSFLTDTQYF TGTGCCAGCAGCGTAGCTTCGGGGCGATCCTTCCTCACAGATACGCAGTATTTT - - TRBJ2-3 TRBV9
CASSFQGHTEAFF TGTGCCAGCAGTTTCCAGGGTCACACTGAAGCTTTCTTT - - TRBJ1-1 TRBV27
CASSVSYSNQPQHF TGTGCCAGCAGCGTCAGCTATAGCAATCAGCCCCAGCATTTT - - TRBJ1-5 TRBV9
CASSFRAGSNYGYTF TGTGCCAGCAGTTTTCGGGCAGGAAGTAACTATGGCTACACCTTC - - TRBJ1-2 TRBV27
CATSEAGTSGPGGELFF TGTGCCACCAGTGAGGCCGGGACTAGCGGTCCGGGCGGGGAGCTGTTTTTT TRBD2 - TRBJ2-2 TRBV24-1
CASAPYRRTNYGYTF TGTGCCAGCGCCCCCTACAGGAGGACTAACTATGGCTACACCTTC - - TRBJ1-2 TRBV6-5
CAWTWASGGINEQFF TGTGCCTGGACTTGGGCTAGCGGGGGGATAAATGAGCAGTTCTTC TRBD2 - TRBJ2-1 TRBV30
CASSLRDRGGYTF TGTGCCAGCAGTTTAAGGGACAGGGGAGGCTACACCTTC TRBD1 - TRBJ1-2 TRBV6-5
CASSGDRGTDTQYF TGTGCCAGCAGTGGGGACAGGGGTACAGATACGCAGTATTTT TRBD1 - TRBJ2-3 TRBV27
CASSLTGPPGFNEQFF TGTGCCAGCAGCTTGACAGGGCCCCCGGGGTTCAATGAGCAGTTCTTC TRBD1 - TRBJ2-1 TRBV7-9
CASSIVGGVNTEAFF TGTGCCAGTAGTATAGTGGGCGGGGTGAACACTGAAGCTTTCTTT - - TRBJ1-1 TRBV19
CASSIVEGVGQPQHF TGTGCCAGTAGTATAGTGGAAGGGGTAGGGCAGCCCCAGCATTTT - - TRBJ1-5 TRBV19
CASSNSLATQYF TGTGCCAGCAGCAATTCCCTTGCGACCCAGTACTTC - once TRBJ2-5 TRBV5-6
CASRSLTAETEAFF TGTGCCAGCAGGTCCCTGACGGCGGAGACTGAAGCTTTCTTT - few TRBJ1-1 TRBV2
CASSLIYTGELFF TGTGCCAGCAGCTTAATCTATACCGGGGAGCTGTTTTTT - - TRBJ2-2 TRBV11-2
CSGKRTSSSDTQYF TGCAGCGGAAAAAGGACTAGCAGCTCAGATACGCAGTATTTT TRBD2 once TRBJ2-3 TRBV29-1